Below, 17 T cell receptor beta chains from the same sample are listed, as sequenced in a study of blood T cell repertoires in COVID-19. The data were produced by immunoSEQ multiplex PCR, yet TCRdb's version contains in-frame clones alone and is incomplete. The sample holds about 200,000 clones, 70% to 90% seen once. The source material was peripheral blood. The receptors derive from a man in his 60s with acute or convalescent COVID-19.

About this clone itself: Different DNA sequences within this sample yield the same CDR3. This chain joins TRBV7-2 and TRBJ1-1, with no clear D. The CDR3 length is 12 residues. With 3 bases removed from V and 1 base from J, the gap between germline ends came to 3 bases. The germline gives CDR1 SGHTA, CDR2 FQGNSA. In DNA, the CDR3 is TGTGCCAGCAGCTTCAGGAACACTGAAGCTTTCTTT. This translates into CASSFRNTEAFF.

The table lists this clone with a count of one. This sequence joins TRBV28 and TRBJ2-4; D is perhaps TRBD2 (6 bases). V lost 2 bases and J lost 3, with 8 bases in between. The CDR3 covers 14 residues. Germline V gene lookup returns CDR1 MDHEN and CDR2 SYDVKM. The CDR3: CASSLGGDKNIQYF. Here the CDR3 DNA reads TGTGCCAGCAGTTTAGGCGGGGACAAAAACATTCAGTACTTC.

This sequence joins TRBV28 and TRBJ2-7; weak D call: TRBD1 (5 bases). Trimming cost V 2 bases and J 3 bases, with 11 bases left between them. The CDR3 spans 14 residues. The V gene's germline CDR1 is MDHEN and CDR2 SYDVKM. CDR3 in amino acids: CASSLAGLGYEQYF. The CDR3, as DNA: TGTGCCAGCAGTTTAGCAGGGTTAGGCTACGAGCAGTACTTC. The entire variable domain, with the rest obtained from reference TRBV28 and TRBJ2-7, is as follows: DVKVTQSSRYLVKRTGEKVFLECVQDMDHENMFWYRQDPGLGLRLIYFSYDVKMKEKGDIPEGYSVSREKKERFSLILESASTNQTSMYLCASSLAGLGYEQYFGPGTRLTVT.

V is TRBV11-2 and J is TRBJ2-7; 8 bases match TRBD2. The CDR3 spans 16 residues. Trimming at V came to 4 bases and at J to 0 bases, leaving 8 bases not matched to a gene. Germline V lookup: CDR1 SGHAT, CDR2 FQNNGV. The DNA of the CDR3 is TGTGCCAGCAGCTCCCGGGGGGGCTCGAGCTCCTACGAGCAGTACTTC. Its protein is CASSSRGGSSSYEQYF.

V is TRBV6-5 and J is TRBJ1-2, with D perhaps matching TRBD1 (5 bases). CDR1 is MNHEY and CDR2 is SVGAGI in the germline V gene. The length of the CDR3 is 15 residues. V shed 10 bases and J shed 0 bases, with 18 bases lying between them. The CDR3: CATTLGGTSNYGYTF. The CDR3 coding sequence is TGTGCCACCACCTTGGGGGGAACCTCTAACTATGGCTACACCTTC.

Here the CDR3 reads CASSVEGRWATEAFF. For the CDR3, the DNA is TGTGCCAGCAGCGTAGAAGGGAGGTGGGCCACTGAAGCTTTCTTT. This chain connects TRBV9 to TRBJ1-1; D uncertain. The CDR3 covers 15 residues. CDR1 and CDR2 from the germline V gene are SGDLS and YYNGEE. Trimming took 0 bases from V and 4 from J, leaving 13 bases between them.

V gene TRBV7-5 combines with J gene TRBJ2-4; the table's D call, TRBD2, has no DNA check behind it. TRBV7-5 is designated a pseudogene. This CDR3 is 20 amino acids long. Here the CDR3 DNA reads TGTGCCAGAAGCTTAGCGGGAGATACTAACGCCCCTATAGCCAAAAACATTCAGTACTTC. It is translated as CARSLAGDTNAPIAKNIQYF.

The chain couples TRBV9 to TRBJ2-3; tentative D call: TRBD2 (6 bases). The CDR3 is 15 amino acids. Germline V gene data show CDR1 as SGDLS and CDR2 as YYNGEE. V lost 0 bases, J lost 4 bases, and 12 bases lay in between. The chain's CDR3 is CASSVVGGAADTQYF. CDR3 bases: TGTGCCAGCAGCGTAGTGGGGGGAGCGGCAGATACGCAGTATTTT. The whole variable domain, remainder taken from reference TRBV9 and TRBJ2-3, is DSGVTQTPKHLITATGQRVTLRCSPRSGDLSVYWYQQSLDQGLQFLIQYYNGEERAKGNILERFSAQQFPDLHSELNLSSLELGDSALYFCASSVVGGAADTQYFGPGTRLTVL.

The chain has TRBV30 and TRBJ1-1; 9 bases fit TRBD1. This CDR3 is built from 17 residues. Germline loops: CDR1 GTSNPN, CDR2 SVGIG (reference sequence). Losses at the gene ends were 4 bases for V and 3 bases for J; bases not matched to a gene: 15. The DNA of the CDR3 is TGTGCCTGGAAGTTGGGACAGGGATGGAAGTGGGACACTGAAGCTTTCTTT. Amino acid sequence: CAWKLGQGWKWDTEAFF.

The chain combines TRBV5-6 with TRBJ1-6, with 7 bases aligning to TRBD1. There are 18 residues in the CDR3. Per the germline V gene, CDR1 is SGHDT and CDR2 is YYEEEE. The trim removed 4 bases at V and 10 bases at J, leaving 20 bases unmatched. In nucleotides, the CDR3 is TGTGCCAGCAGCCCCCCGGGGCGTGACAGGGTTCGGGAATCACCCCTCCACTTT. Protein: CASSPPGRDRVRESPLHF.

In this sample, this clone turned up once. J is TRBJ2-7 and V is TRBV5-5; D is possibly TRBD1 (7 bases). Germline values: CDR1 SGHKS, CDR2 YYEKEE (reference sequence). V lost 4 bases and J 12 bases, leaving 29 bases between the germline ends. The CDR3 totals 16 residues. CDR3 DNA: TGTGCCAGCAGCCCGGGGGCGCAGGGGGTATCTCGGCCAGGGTACTTC. It encodes CASSPGAQGVSRPGYF.

The rearrangement links TRBV7-9 to TRBJ2-7; D perhaps matches TRBD2 (6 bases). Trimming left V 5 bases short and J 3 bases short, with 11 bases between. Per germline, CDR1 SEHNR and CDR2 FQNEAQ (reference sequence). This CDR3 is built from 13 residues. DNA for the CDR3: TGTGCCAGCAGCCCGGGGGACCTCTACGAGCAGTACTTC. Translating it yields CASSPGDLYEQYF.

The CDR3 region is CASSGTSATNEKLFF. The CDR3 region has the DNA TGTGCCAGCAGCGGAACAAGTGCAACTAATGAAAAACTGTTTTTT. J is TRBJ1-4 and V is TRBV9; no clear D gene. In germline, CDR1 is SGDLS, CDR2 YYNGEE. V lost 3 bases to trimming and J lost 0 bases, with 9 bases between them. CDR3 size: 15 residues.

The chain has TRBV4-1 and TRBJ2-7; D is unclear. Germline V gives CDR1 MGHRA, CDR2 YSYEKL. V was clipped by 3 bases and J by 1 base, with 7 bases between them. The CDR3 has 13 amino acids. The CDR3 reads CASSHGGSYEQYF. The CDR3 DNA sequence: TGCGCCAGCAGCCATGGCGGATCCTACGAGCAGTACTTC.

The V call is TRBV6-6, the J call TRBJ2-7, with D maybe TRBD2 (6 bases). Looked up from germline, CDR1 is MNHNY and CDR2 is SVGAGI (reference sequence). V was trimmed by 2 bases and J by 7 bases, leaving 9 bases between them. The CDR3 runs 12 residues. The CDR3 DNA follows: TGTGCCAGCAGTTACCCCGCGGGGGAGCAGTACTTC. Its translation: CASSYPAGEQYF.

The genes are TRBV5-1 and TRBJ2-4; 7 bases agree with TRBD1. Germline V lookup: CDR1 SGHRS, CDR2 YFSETQ. This CDR3 is 15 amino acids long. Trimming cost V 4 bases and J 1 base; bases outside gene matches: 5. Here the CDR3 reads CASSPLQGAKNIQYF. The CDR3 DNA reads TGCGCCAGCAGCCCTTTACAGGGGGCCAAAAACATTCAGTACTTC.

V is TRBV9 and J is TRBJ2-3; D possibly corresponds to TRBD2 (5 bases). CDR1 and CDR2 (germline): SGDLS, YYNGEE. V lost 0 bases and J 3 bases, leaving 11 bases between the germline ends. The CDR3 consists of 15 residues. The chain's CDR3 is CASSVADGGTDTQYF. DNA for the CDR3: TGTGCCAGCAGCGTAGCAGACGGCGGGACAGATACGCAGTATTTT.